This entry lists 19 T cell receptor beta chains sequenced from one sample in a study of blood T cell repertoires in COVID-19 (dated by TCRdb to 2018 to 2020). Library generation was performed with the immunoSEQ multiplex PCR assay. TCRdb limited this immuneACCESS table to in-frame rearrangements with V and J called. A share of clones is missing; checked studies link under half to unresolved V genes, and the rest is unexplained. This sample comprises under 90,000 clones, over 65% of them detected only once. The ten biggest clones cover 5.7% of the sample. The sequenced sample consisted of peripheral blood. Receptors were obtained from a man between 50 and 59 years old with active or convalescent COVID-19.

The J gene is TRBJ2-1, the V gene TRBV19, with 10 positions matching TRBD2. With V trimmed by 7 bases and J by 3 bases, 6 bases remained unmatched. The CDR3 is 15 amino acids. The V gene's germline CDR1 is LNHDA and CDR2 SQIVND (reference sequence). CDR3 residues: CASTDIAGGYNEQFF. Here the CDR3 DNA reads TGTGCCAGTACCGACATAGCGGGGGGCTACAATGAGCAGTTCTTC.

V gene TRBV7-6 combines with J gene TRBJ2-5; the D gene is possibly TRBD2 (6 bases). Germline-derived CDR1 and CDR2 are SGHVS and FNYEAQ. With 5 bases removed from V and 5 bases from J, the gap between germline ends came to 30 bases. The CDR3 is made up of 19 amino acids. Here the CDR3 DNA reads TGTGCCAGCAGCCCACCCAGCGGAGGGCGGGCCCGGATTATTGAGACCCAGTACTTC. It yields the protein CASSPPSGGRARIIETQYF.

The V call is TRBV10-3, the J call TRBJ1-2; 7 bases match TRBD1. The J segment lost 0 bases and the V segment lost 7 bases, leaving 14 bases of the junction unmatched. The CDR3 covers 17 residues. Germline-derived CDR1 and CDR2 are ENHRY and SYGVKD. The CDR3 bases are TGTGCCATCAATTCTCCCGAGGGGGCGACATCTAACTATGGCTACACCTTC. It translates to CAINSPEGATSNYGYTF.

This chain connects TRBV19 to TRBJ2-2, with D unclear. V was clipped by 1 base and J by 6 bases, with 6 bases between them. Germline loops: CDR1 LNHDA, CDR2 SQIVND (reference sequence). The CDR3 consists of 13 residues. Here the CDR3 DNA reads TGTGCCAGTAGTATAGGCGTCGCCGGGGAGCTGTTTTTT. Amino acids: CASSIGVAGELFF.

The rearrangement joins TRBV5-1 to TRBJ2-5; tentatively, D is TRBD2 (6 bases). This CDR3 has 15 residues. In germline, CDR1 is SGHRS, CDR2 YFSETQ. The V gene lost 4 bases and the J gene lost 1 base, with 14 bases spanning the gap. The CDR3 here is CASSPPAGAQETQYF. CDR3 sequence (DNA): TGCGCCAGCAGCCCACCAGCGGGCGCCCAAGAGACCCAGTACTTC.

The chain couples TRBV3-1 (or the pseudogene TRBV3-2) to TRBJ2-5; the match to TRBD1 covers 10 bases. J gave up 3 bases and V 1 base, and 11 bases lay outside the gene matches. The CDR3 is made up of 18 amino acids. The germline V gene has CDR1 LGHDT and CDR2 YNNKEL (reference sequence). The CDR3 reads CASSQVRGTGVRKETQYF. As DNA, the CDR3 is TGTGCCAGCAGCCAAGTAAGGGGGACAGGGGTTAGAAAAGAGACCCAGTACTTC.

The chain is built from TRBV9 and TRBJ1-2, with a tentative D call TRBD1 (5 bases). Germline values: CDR1 SGDLS, CDR2 YYNGEE. The CDR3 contains 15 residues. The V and J ends lost 1 base and 4 bases respectively, with 14 bases between them. The CDR3 sequence is CASSVTGQVLYGYTF. DNA of the CDR3: TGTGCCAGCAGCGTAACAGGACAAGTACTCTATGGCTACACCTTC.

In its sample, this clone was seen once. The V and J genes are TRBV5-1 and TRBJ2-2, with 8 bases fitting TRBD2. The CDR3 consists of 15 residues. After removal of 3 bases from V and 3 bases from J, the junction contained 4 bases not matched to a gene. CDR1 and CDR2 from the germline V gene are SGHRS and YFSETQ. CDR3: CASSSAGVDTGELFF. The CDR3 region has the DNA TGCGCCAGCAGCTCAGCGGGGGTAGACACCGGGGAGCTGTTTTTT.

The chain uses TRBV2 and TRBJ1-2; a possible D gene is TRBD1 (5 bases). The length of the CDR3 is 13 residues. Trimming removed 7 bases at V and 7 bases at J, with 16 bases between. CDR1 is SNHLY, CDR2 FYNNEI, per germline. CDR3 coding DNA: TGTGCCAGCATTGGGGCAGGGAGGAGTGGCTACACCTTC. This translates into CASIGAGRSGYTF.

The V gene is TRBV6-5, the J gene TRBJ2-3; 10 positions match TRBD1. This CDR3 has 14 residues. The J segment lost 4 bases and the V segment lost 6 bases, leaving 4 bases of the junction unmatched. Germline values: CDR1 MNHEY, CDR2 SVGAGI. The CDR3 here is CASRRTGGADTQYF. CDR3 nucleotides: TGTGCCAGCAGACGGACAGGGGGGGCAGATACGCAGTATTTT.

The chain employs TRBV4-3 and TRBJ1-3; no firm D call. Germline loops: CDR1 LGHNA, CDR2 YSLEER. The CDR3 is 16 amino acids. V lost 1 base, J lost 4 bases, and 14 bases lay in between. The chain's CDR3 is CASSQGETRGGNTIYF. The CDR3, as DNA: TGCGCCAGCAGCCAAGGCGAGACACGGGGAGGAAACACCATATATTTT.

This clone was found a few times. This chain connects TRBV27 to TRBJ2-2, with 13 bases matching TRBD2. The J segment lost 2 bases and the V segment lost 5 bases, leaving 17 bases of the junction unmatched. Germline loops: CDR1 MNHEY, CDR2 SMNVEV (reference sequence). The CDR3 runs 21 residues. CDR3 sequence: CASSRSFPETSGGPNTGELFF. The CDR3 DNA follows: TGTGCCAGCAGTCGCAGCTTCCCCGAGACTAGCGGGGGGCCAAACACCGGGGAGCTGTTTTTT.

This clone was observed many times. The chain has TRBV4-1 and TRBJ1-1; 9 bases agree with TRBD1. V trimming: 4 bases; J trimming: 5 bases; junction bases outside the gene matches: 11. This CDR3 has 16 amino acids. CDR1 is MGHRA and CDR2 is YSYEKL in the germline V gene. The chain's CDR3 is CASSLRQGTGQTEAFF. CDR3 nucleotides: TGCGCCAGCAGCCTTAGGCAAGGGACAGGGCAGACTGAAGCTTTCTTT.

The chain combines TRBV19 with TRBJ1-4; D might be TRBD1 (6 bases). CDR1 is LNHDA and CDR2 is SQIVND in the germline V gene (reference sequence). Trimming removed 3 bases from V and 0 bases from J, with 8 bases in between. The CDR3 sequence is 15 residues long. CDR3 protein: CASSIGTSTNEKLFF. CDR3 coding DNA: TGTGCCAGTAGTATTGGGACATCAACTAATGAAAAACTGTTTTTT.

The CDR3 loop is CASSIGTSYEQYF. DNA of the CDR3: TGTGCCAGTAGTATTGGGACTAGCTACGAGCAGTACTTC. The V gene is TRBV19, the J gene TRBJ2-7; 8 bases line up with TRBD2. With 3 bases clipped from V and 3 bases from J, the junction kept 1 base outside the gene matches. The germline gives CDR1 LNHDA, CDR2 SQIVND (reference sequence). CDR3 length: 13 residues.

This chain links TRBV6-2 or TRBV6-3 with TRBJ1-2; 12 positions match TRBD1. CDR3 length: 16 amino acids. The V gene end was trimmed by 3 bases and the J gene end by 3 bases; junction bases not matched to a gene: 5. Germline V gene lookup returns CDR1 MNHEY and CDR2 SVGEGT. DNA for the CDR3: TGTGCCAGCAGTTATGGGACAGGGGGCTCCTACTATGGCTACACCTTC. Its protein is CASSYGTGGSYYGYTF.

The table lists this clone with a few counts. The rearrangement links TRBV5-1 to TRBJ1-6; D may be TRBD1 (6 bases). Trimming removed 4 bases at V and 14 bases at J, with 16 bases between. The length of the CDR3 is 13 residues. CDR1 is SGHRS, CDR2 YFSETQ, per germline. This CDR3 is CASSPFGGEALHF. The DNA of the CDR3 is TGCGCCAGCAGCCCCTTTGGGGGCGAGGCCCTCCACTTT.

This clone was counted at least ten times. The chain couples TRBV20-1 to TRBJ2-5, with D perhaps TRBD2 (6 bases). The V gene lost 3 bases and the J gene lost 5 bases, with 16 bases spanning the gap. The CDR3 consists of 14 residues. Germline V gene data show CDR1 as DFQATT and CDR2 as SNEGSKA (reference sequence). This CDR3 reads CSASPEEGEETQYF. The CDR3 DNA follows: TGCAGTGCTAGTCCCGAGGAGGGTGAGGAGACCCAGTACTTC.

This chain connects TRBV5-8 to TRBJ2-5; TRBD1 matches at 9 bases. This CDR3 is 15 amino acids long. CDR1 SGHTS and CDR2 YDEGEE come from the germline V gene. Germline trimming cut 4 bases from V and 5 bases from J; bases unmatched to any gene: 9. The DNA for the CDR3 is TGTGCCAGCAGCGCCTTACAGGGGGCGCGGGAGACCCAGTACTTC. Its translation: CASSALQGARETQYF.